Ten or more counts support the clone carrying this T cell receptor (beta chain). The source of the sample is a study of early T cells in non-severe SARS-CoV-2 infection. Study-wide background: Sequenced bulk RNA came from whole blood that was unsorted, and chains were unpaired.

Molecules of cDNA were individually given unique molecular identifiers that were attached to them. TCRdb reprocessed the 5' RACE reads with MiXCR, giving one entry per CDR3 protein. The sample contains approximately 49,000 distinct CDR3 sequences, about 10% of which appear only once. V dropped 2 bases and J dropped 0 bases, with 5 bases sitting between them. CDR1 and CDR2 from the germline V gene are MNHNY and SVGAGI (reference sequence). The CDR3 extends over 14 amino acids. This clonotype originated in an adult who was a healthcare worker with PCR-confirmed SARS-CoV-2 infection or an uninfected control (not recorded which). The chain joins TRBV6-6 to TRBJ2-4; either TRBD1 or TRBD2 may supply D (5 bases each). Sequencing was done on a sample of whole blood. The CDR3 DNA follows: TGTGCCAGCAGTTACGGGACAGCCAAAAACATTCAGTACTTC. Its protein product is CASSYGTAKNIQYF.